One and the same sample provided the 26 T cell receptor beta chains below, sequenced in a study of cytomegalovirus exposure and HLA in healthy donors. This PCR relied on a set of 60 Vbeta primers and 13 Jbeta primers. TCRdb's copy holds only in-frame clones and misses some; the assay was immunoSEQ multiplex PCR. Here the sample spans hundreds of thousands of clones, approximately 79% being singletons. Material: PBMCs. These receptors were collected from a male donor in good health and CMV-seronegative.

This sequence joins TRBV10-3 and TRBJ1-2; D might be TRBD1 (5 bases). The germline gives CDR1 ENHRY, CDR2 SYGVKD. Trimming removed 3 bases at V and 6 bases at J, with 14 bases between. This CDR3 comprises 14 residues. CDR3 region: CAISDPTREDGYTF. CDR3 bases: TGTGCCATCAGTGACCCGACCAGGGAGGATGGCTACACCTTC.

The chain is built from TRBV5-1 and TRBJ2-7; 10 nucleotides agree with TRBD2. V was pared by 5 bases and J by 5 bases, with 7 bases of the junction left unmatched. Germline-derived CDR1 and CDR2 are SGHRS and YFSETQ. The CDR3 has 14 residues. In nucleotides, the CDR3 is TGCGCCAGCAGATGGGGTAGCGGGGGGAACGAGCAGTACTTC. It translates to CASRWGSGGNEQYF.

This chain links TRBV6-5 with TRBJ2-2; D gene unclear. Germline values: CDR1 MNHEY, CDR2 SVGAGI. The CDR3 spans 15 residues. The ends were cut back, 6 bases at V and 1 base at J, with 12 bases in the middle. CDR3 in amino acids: CASSPGRRNTGELFF. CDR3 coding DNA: TGTGCCAGCAGCCCTGGTCGGAGGAACACCGGGGAGCTGTTTTTT.

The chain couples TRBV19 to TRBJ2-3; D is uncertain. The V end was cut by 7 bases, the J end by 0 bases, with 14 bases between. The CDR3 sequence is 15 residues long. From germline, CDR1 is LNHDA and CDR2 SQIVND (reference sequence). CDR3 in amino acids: CASKWNRRSTDTQYF. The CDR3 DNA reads TGTGCCAGTAAATGGAACAGACGGAGCACAGATACGCAGTATTTT.

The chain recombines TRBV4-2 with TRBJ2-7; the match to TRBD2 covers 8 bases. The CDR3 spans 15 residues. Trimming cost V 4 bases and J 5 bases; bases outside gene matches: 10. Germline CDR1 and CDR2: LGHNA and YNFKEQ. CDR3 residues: CASSLRISGKDEQYF. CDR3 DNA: TGTGCCAGCAGCCTCCGAATTAGCGGGAAGGACGAGCAGTACTTC.

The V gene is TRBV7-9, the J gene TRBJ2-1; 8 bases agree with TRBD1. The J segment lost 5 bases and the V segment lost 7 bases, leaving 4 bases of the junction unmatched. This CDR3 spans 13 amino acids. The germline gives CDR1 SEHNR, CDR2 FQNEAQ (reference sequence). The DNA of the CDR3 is TGTGCCAGCAAGACAGGGGTTAACAATGAGCAGTTCTTC. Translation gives CASKTGVNNEQFF.

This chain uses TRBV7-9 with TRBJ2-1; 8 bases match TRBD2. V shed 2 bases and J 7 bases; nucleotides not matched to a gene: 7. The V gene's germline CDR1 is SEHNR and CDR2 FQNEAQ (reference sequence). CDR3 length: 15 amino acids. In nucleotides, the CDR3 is TGTGCCAGCAGCTTATGGGAACTAGCGGAGAATGAGCAGTTCTTC. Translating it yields CASSLWELAENEQFF.

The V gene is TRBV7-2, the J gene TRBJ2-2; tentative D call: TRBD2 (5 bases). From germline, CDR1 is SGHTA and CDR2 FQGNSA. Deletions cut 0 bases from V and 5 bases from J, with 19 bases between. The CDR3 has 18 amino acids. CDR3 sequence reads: CASSLALERRVRTGELFF. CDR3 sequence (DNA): TGTGCCAGCAGCTTAGCGCTAGAGAGGCGGGTAAGGACCGGGGAGCTGTTTTTT.

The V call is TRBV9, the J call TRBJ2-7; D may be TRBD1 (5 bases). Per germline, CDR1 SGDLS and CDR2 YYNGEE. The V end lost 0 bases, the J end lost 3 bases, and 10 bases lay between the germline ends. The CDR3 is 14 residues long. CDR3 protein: CASSVGQGDYEQYF. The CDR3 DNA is TGTGCCAGCAGCGTAGGGCAGGGTGACTACGAGCAGTACTTC.

CDR3 DNA sequence: TGTGCCACCCAGAGGGGACAGTTGAACACCGGGGAGCTGTTTTTT. Amino acids: CATQRGQLNTGELFF. The chain couples TRBV27 to TRBJ2-2, with 7 positions matching TRBD1. V lost 10 bases, J lost 1 base, and 9 bases stayed unmatched. This CDR3 is built from 15 residues. In germline, CDR1 is MNHEY, CDR2 SMNVEV (reference sequence).

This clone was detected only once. For the CDR3, the DNA is TGCGCCAGCGCCTGGATGGACAGGAACACTGAAGCTTTCTTT. Encoded protein: CASAWMDRNTEAFF. The rearrangement links TRBV5-1 to TRBJ1-1, with D maybe TRBD1 (6 bases). Germline V gene lookup returns CDR1 SGHRS and CDR2 YFSETQ. CDR3 size: 14 residues. V gave up 7 bases and J gave up 1 base, with 14 bases separating them. Variable domain in full (rest from reference TRBV5-1 and TRBJ1-1): KAGVTQTPRYLIKTRGQQVTLSCSPISGHRSVSWYQQTPGQGLQFLFEYFSETQRNKGNFPGRFSGRQFSNSRSEMNVSTLELGDSALYLCASAWMDRNTEAFFGQGTRLTVV.

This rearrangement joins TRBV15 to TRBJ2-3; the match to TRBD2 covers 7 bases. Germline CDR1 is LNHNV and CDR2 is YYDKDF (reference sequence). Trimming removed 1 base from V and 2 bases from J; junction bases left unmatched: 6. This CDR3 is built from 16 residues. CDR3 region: CATSRGGTIPTDTQYF. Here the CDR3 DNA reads TGTGCCACCAGCAGAGGTGGGACTATCCCCACAGATACGCAGTATTTT.

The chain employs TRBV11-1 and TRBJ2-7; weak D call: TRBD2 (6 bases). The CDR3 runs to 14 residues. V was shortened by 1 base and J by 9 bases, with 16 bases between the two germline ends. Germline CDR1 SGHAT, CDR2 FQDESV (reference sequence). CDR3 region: CASSLGHPGDGQYF. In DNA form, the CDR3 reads TGTGCCAGCAGCTTAGGTCATCCGGGAGATGGGCAGTACTTC.

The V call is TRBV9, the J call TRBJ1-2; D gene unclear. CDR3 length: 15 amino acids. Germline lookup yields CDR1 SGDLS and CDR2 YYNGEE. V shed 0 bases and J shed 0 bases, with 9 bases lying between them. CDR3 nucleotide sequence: TGTGCCAGCAGCGTAGAAAGAACTGCTAACTATGGCTACACCTTC. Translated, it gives CASSVERTANYGYTF.

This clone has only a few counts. As DNA, the CDR3 is TGTGCCAGCAGCATAAGACAGGGGATCATTGGAGGACTGTTTTTT. Protein product: CASSIRQGIIGGLFF. J is TRBJ1-4 and V is TRBV7-3, with 8 bases identical to TRBD1. With V trimmed by 5 bases and J by 13 bases, 15 bases remained unmatched. This CDR3 has 15 amino acids. In germline, CDR1 is SGHTA, CDR2 FQGTGA. The full variable domain, with the rest looked up from reference TRBV7-3 and TRBJ1-4, is GAGVSQTPSNKVTEKGKYVELRCDPISGHTALYWYRQSLGQGPEFLIYFQGTGAADDSGLPNDRFFAVRPEGSVSTLKIQRTERGDSAVYLCASSIRQGIIGGLFFGSGTQLSVL.

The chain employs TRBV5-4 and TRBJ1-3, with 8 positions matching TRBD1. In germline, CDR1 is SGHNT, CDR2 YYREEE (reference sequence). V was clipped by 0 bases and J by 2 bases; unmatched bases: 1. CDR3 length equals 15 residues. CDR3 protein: CASSLGTGPGNTIYF. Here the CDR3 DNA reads TGTGCCAGCAGCTTGGGGACAGGGCCTGGAAACACCATATATTTT.

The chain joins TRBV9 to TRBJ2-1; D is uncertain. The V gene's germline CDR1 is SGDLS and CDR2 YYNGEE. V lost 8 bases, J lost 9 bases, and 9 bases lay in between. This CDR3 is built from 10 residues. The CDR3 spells CASGSVEQFF. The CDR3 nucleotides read TGTGCCAGTGGCTCTGTTGAGCAGTTCTTC.

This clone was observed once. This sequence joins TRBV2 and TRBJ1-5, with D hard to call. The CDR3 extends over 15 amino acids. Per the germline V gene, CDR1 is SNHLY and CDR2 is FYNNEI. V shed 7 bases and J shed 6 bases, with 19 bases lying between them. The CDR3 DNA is TGTGCCAGCACCCCGGAAGGTGGAGTGGTTCAGCCCCAGCATTTT. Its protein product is CASTPEGGVVQPQHF.

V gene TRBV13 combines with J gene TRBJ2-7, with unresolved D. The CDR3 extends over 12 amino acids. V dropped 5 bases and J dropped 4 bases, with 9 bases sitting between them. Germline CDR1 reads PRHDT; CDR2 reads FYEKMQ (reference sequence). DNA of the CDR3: TGTGCCAGCAGCCTCCGGAGTTACGAGCAGTACTTC. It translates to CASSLRSYEQYF.

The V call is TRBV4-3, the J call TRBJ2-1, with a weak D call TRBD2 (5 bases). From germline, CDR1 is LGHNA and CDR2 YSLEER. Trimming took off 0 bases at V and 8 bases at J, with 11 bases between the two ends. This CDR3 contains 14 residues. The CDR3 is CASSQDRSEDEQFF. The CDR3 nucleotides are TGCGCCAGCAGCCAAGACCGCTCGGAGGATGAGCAGTTCTTC.

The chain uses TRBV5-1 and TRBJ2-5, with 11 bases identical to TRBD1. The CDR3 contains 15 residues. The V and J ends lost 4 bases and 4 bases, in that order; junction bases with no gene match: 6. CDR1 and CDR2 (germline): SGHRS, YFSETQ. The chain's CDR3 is CASSRTGGIGETQYF. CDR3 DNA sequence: TGCGCCAGCAGCCGGACAGGGGGCATTGGAGAGACCCAGTACTTC.

The CDR3 coding sequence is TGCGCCAGCTCCGGGACGGGGGGAGAGCAGTACTTC. Residues: CASSGTGGEQYF. The rearrangement links TRBV5-1 to TRBJ2-7; 7 bases map to TRBD2. The V segment lost 7 bases and the J segment 7 bases; nucleotides outside the gene matches: 8. The germline V gene encodes CDR1 SGHRS and CDR2 YFSETQ. The CDR3 extends over 12 amino acids.

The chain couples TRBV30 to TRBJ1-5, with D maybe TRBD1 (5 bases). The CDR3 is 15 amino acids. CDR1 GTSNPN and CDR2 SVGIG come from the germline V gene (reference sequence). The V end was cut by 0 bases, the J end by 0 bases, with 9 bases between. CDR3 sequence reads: CAWSVGGLSNQPQHF. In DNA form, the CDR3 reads TGTGCCTGGAGTGTTGGGGGACTTAGCAATCAGCCCCAGCATTTT.

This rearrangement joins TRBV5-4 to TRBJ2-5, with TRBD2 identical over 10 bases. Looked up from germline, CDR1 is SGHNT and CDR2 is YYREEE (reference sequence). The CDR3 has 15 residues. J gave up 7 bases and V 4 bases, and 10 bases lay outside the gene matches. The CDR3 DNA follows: TGTGCCAGCAGCACCGCTAGCGGGGGTGGTGGGACCCAGTACTTC. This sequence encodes CASSTASGGGGTQYF.

CDR3 bases: TGTGCCAGCAGCTTGGGCGGGACAGGAGGCACAGATACGCAGTATTTT. The encoded protein is CASSLGGTGGTDTQYF. The chain links TRBV5-4 to TRBJ2-3, with TRBD1 matching over 8 bases. There are 16 residues in the CDR3. Trimming at V came to 0 bases and at J to 1 base, leaving 4 bases not matched to a gene. Looked up from germline, CDR1 is SGHNT and CDR2 is YYREEE (reference sequence).

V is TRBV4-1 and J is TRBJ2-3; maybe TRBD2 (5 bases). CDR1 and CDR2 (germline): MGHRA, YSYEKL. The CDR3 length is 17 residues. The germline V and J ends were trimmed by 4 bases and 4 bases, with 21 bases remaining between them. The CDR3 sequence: CASSPYAGIPPPDTQYF. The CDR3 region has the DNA TGCGCCAGCAGCCCCTACGCCGGGATCCCCCCTCCAGATACGCAGTATTTT.